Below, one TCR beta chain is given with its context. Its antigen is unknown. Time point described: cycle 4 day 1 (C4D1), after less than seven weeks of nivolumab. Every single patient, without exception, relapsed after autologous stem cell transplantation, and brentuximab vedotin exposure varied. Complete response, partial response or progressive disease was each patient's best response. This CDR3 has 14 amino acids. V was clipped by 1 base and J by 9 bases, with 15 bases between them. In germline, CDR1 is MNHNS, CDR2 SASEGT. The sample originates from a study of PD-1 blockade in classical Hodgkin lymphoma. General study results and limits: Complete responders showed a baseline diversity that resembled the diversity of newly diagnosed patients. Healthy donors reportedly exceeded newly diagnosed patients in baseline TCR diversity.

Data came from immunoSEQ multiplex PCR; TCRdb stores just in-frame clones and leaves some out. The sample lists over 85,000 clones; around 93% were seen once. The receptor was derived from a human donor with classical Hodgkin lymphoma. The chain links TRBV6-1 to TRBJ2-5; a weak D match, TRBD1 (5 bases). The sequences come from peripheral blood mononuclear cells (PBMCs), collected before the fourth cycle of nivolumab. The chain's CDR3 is CASSEGSRVGSQYF. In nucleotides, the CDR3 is TGTGCCAGCAGTGAAGGTTCCAGGGTCGGGTCCCAGTACTTC.